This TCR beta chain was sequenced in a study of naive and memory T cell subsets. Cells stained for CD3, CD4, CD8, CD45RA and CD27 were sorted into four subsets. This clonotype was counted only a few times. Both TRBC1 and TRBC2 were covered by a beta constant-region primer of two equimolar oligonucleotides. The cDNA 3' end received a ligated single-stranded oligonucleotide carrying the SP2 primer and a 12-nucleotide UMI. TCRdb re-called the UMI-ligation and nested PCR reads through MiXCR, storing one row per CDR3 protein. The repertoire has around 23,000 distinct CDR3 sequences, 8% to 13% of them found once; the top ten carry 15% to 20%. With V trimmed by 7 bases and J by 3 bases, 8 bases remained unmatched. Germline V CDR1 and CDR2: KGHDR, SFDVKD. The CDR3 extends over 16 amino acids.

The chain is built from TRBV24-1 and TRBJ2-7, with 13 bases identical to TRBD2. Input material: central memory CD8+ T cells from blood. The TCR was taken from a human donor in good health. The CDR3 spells CATSPHRTSGSYEQYF. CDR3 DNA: TGTGCCACCAGCCCTCACCGGACTAGCGGGAGCTACGAGCAGTACTTC.